There are many counts of the clone carrying this T cell receptor (beta chain). Its antigen is unknown. CDR3 length: 14 residues. Germline lookup yields CDR1 MNHNS and CDR2 SASEGT. The germline V and J ends were trimmed by 11 bases and 3 bases, with 16 bases remaining between them. Library construction for TCR beta used iRepertoire HTBI primers and Arm-PCR of CDR3 regions. Authors' data handling: Spanning all samples, the identified segments comprised around 64 TRBV and about 15 TRBJ. In TCRdb, the multiplex PCR reads were re-called with MiXCR into one record per CDR3 protein. TCRdb, not the original authors, processed these V and J calls. In the table there are roughly 350,000 distinct CDR3 sequences, approximately 15% of which are singletons. This entry is derived from a study of regulatory T cells in long-lasting Graves disease. At the level of the study: Antithyroid drug use was under 3 months in newly diagnosed Graves' patients. General study results and limits: Fewer public clonotypes were shared by new patients (roughly 970) than by persistent patients (2,741).

Time point noted: newly diagnosed GD, antithyroid drugs for less than 3 months. From RNA extracted from PBMCs, the TCR library was made. This sample was also put to use in a study of T cells in Graves' hyperthyroidism and ophthalmopathy. That paper adds: Each diagnosis drew on symptoms, thyroxine, TRAb, thyroid ultrasound and orbital computed tomography findings.

The TCR was taken from a middle-aged man with Graves disease. J is TRBJ2-2 and V is TRBV6-1; perhaps D is TRBD1 or TRBD2 (6 bases each). Sequencing was performed on peripheral blood mononuclear cells (PBMCs), taken at new diagnosis, from a patient treated with antithyroid drugs. CDR3 nucleotides: TGTGCCCATTCCGATGGGGGGCACACCGGGGAGCTGTTTTTT. Protein sequence: CAHSDGGHTGELFF.